Presented here are 6 T cell receptor beta chains from one specimen sequenced in a study of T cell responses to AZD1222 COVID-19 vaccine. TCRdb's table, derived via immunoSEQ multiplex PCR, lists solely in-frame clones and lacks some. Among some 92,000 clones listed, 90% to 95% were seen once. Sequenced material: peripheral blood, taken on day 0 of MenACWY control vaccination. These receptor sequences come from an adult in good health.

Remarks on this clone: At one end, the junction sequence differs from germline, possibly due to a read error. The chain is built from TRBV3-1 (or the pseudogene TRBV3-2) and TRBJ1-1; TRBD1 is a possible D gene (6 bases). Per germline, CDR1 LGHDT and CDR2 YNNKEL (reference sequence). This CDR3 has 13 residues. CDR3 region: CASRQGGGTEAFF. DNA for the CDR3: TGTGCCAGCAGACAAGGGGGGGGCACTGAAGCTTTCTTT.

This chain joins TRBV5-1 and TRBJ1-5, with D possibly being TRBD1 (5 bases). Trimming shortened V by 2 bases and J by 7 bases, and 10 bases separated the two germline ends. This CDR3 has 13 amino acids. Germline V CDR1 and CDR2: SGHRS, YFSETQ. The CDR3 is CASSLGVRQPQHF. DNA of the CDR3: TGCGCCAGCAGCTTAGGGGTGAGGCAGCCCCAGCATTTT.

The rearrangement joins TRBV24-1 to TRBJ2-7; 8 bases agree with TRBD1. Unmatched junction bases numbered 5, after V lost 9 bases and J lost 2 bases. Per the germline V gene, CDR1 is KGHDR and CDR2 is SFDVKD. The CDR3 extends over 13 amino acids. For the CDR3, the DNA is TGTGCCACCGGGACACAGGGGGCCTACGAGCAGTACTTC. This encodes CATGTQGAYEQYF.

This clone was detected only a few times. This chain uses TRBV5-4 with TRBJ1-5; a possible D gene is TRBD1 (5 bases). Germline V gives CDR1 SGHNT, CDR2 YYREEE (reference sequence). This CDR3 spans 15 amino acids. Deletions cut 4 bases from V and 5 bases from J, with 16 bases between. The CDR3 is CASSEGPEVYQPQHF. The CDR3 DNA follows: TGTGCCAGCAGCGAGGGACCGGAGGTTTATCAGCCCCAGCATTTT.

Here the CDR3 reads CASRPGLLSGANVLTF. The CDR3 DNA reads TGTGCCAGTAGGCCAGGGTTACTCTCTGGGGCCAACGTCCTGACTTTC. The chain couples TRBV19 to TRBJ2-6; tentative D call: TRBD1 (5 bases). With 6 bases removed from V and 0 bases from J, the gap between germline ends came to 12 bases. CDR1 is LNHDA, CDR2 SQIVND, per germline (reference sequence). The CDR3 extends over 16 amino acids.

This chain uses TRBV28 with TRBJ1-2; no clear D gene. The germline V and J ends were trimmed by 2 bases and 5 bases, with 6 bases remaining between them. CDR1 is MDHEN and CDR2 is SYDVKM in the germline V gene. This CDR3 contains 12 residues. CDR3: CASSLGQYGYTF. In DNA, the CDR3 is TGTGCCAGCAGTTTAGGGCAGTATGGCTACACCTTC.